This T cell receptor (beta chain) was sequenced for a study of cytomegalovirus exposure and HLA in healthy donors. General study findings and limits: In a later analysis, specific HLA alleles were associated with some 16,000 TCR beta sequences at a 0.05 false discovery rate.

Each donor was healthy, and each was a bone marrow donor. In the PCR, 60 Vbeta and 13 Jbeta primers were used. Sequenced by immunoSEQ multiplex PCR; TCRdb stores in-frame clones only, minus some. The sample includes about 130,000 clones, 60% to 85% of them seen just once. The count of this clone is one. As yet, its antigen is unknown. The CDR3 sequence is 14 residues long. V was clipped by 6 bases and J by 2 bases; unmatched bases: 5. The germline V gene encodes CDR1 SGHNT and CDR2 YYREEE (reference sequence). This TCR came from a female donor in good health and CMV-seronegative. This chain joins TRBV5-4 and TRBJ1-2, with TRBD1 matching 9 bases. The sample comprised PBMCs. CDR3 DNA: TGTGCCAGCAAGGGACAGGGTTCCAACTATGGCTACACCTTC. Encoded protein: CASKGQGSNYGYTF.